This T cell receptor (beta chain) came from a study of cytomegalovirus exposure and HLA in healthy donors. Trimming removed 5 bases at V and 4 bases at J, with 14 bases between. The CDR3 is 14 residues long. CDR1 and CDR2 from the germline V gene are SGHRS and YFSETQ. PCR primers comprised 60 Vbeta and 13 Jbeta primers. Only in-frame clones appear in the TCRdb table, and some are missing; sequencing was by immunoSEQ multiplex PCR. Of 99,000 or so clones in the sample, over 80% are singletons; the top ten hold around 3.6%. This clone occurred a few times. Source material: PBMCs. This chain connects TRBV5-1 to TRBJ2-3; D is possibly TRBD1 (6 bases). The TCR originated in a female donor in good health and CMV-seropositive. CDR3 protein: CASSPQGQADTQYF. CDR3 DNA sequence: TGCGCCAGCAGTCCGCAGGGGCAGGCAGATACGCAGTATTTT. The complete variable domain, with remaining parts taken from reference TRBV5-1 and TRBJ2-3, reads KAGVTQTPRYLIKTRGQQVTLSCSPISGHRSVSWYQQTPGQGLQFLFEYFSETQRNKGNFPGRFSGRQFSNSRSEMNVSTLELGDSALYLCASSPQGQADTQYFGPGTRLTVL.